This TCR beta chain is drawn from a study of regulatory T cells in long-lasting Graves disease (dated by TCRdb to about 2021). Looking at the study overall: To count as having persistent Graves' disease, a patient had to have received antithyroid drug treatment for over 5 years with TSH receptor autoantibodies remaining persistently positive. The study took place in China and was registered as a clinical trial. Patients with persistent Graves' disease were compared with patients with newly diagnosed Graves' disease using TCR sequencing and RNA sequencing of peripheral blood. Antithyroid drugs had been taken for 8.5 to 12 years on average by persistent Graves' disease patients in the clinical cohort. A total of 33 samples underwent TCR sequencing, from 13 patients with persistent Graves' disease and 20 or so patients with newly diagnosed Graves' disease.

Library preparation employed multiplex PCR. The reads were generated on an Illumina HiSeq 4000. TCR beta libraries were built with iRepertoire HTBI primers and Arm-PCR amplification of CDR3 regions. Gel purification was performed on PCR products prior to sequencing. The paper's data handling went like this. Gene usage analysis of CDR3 amino acid clonotypes used the approximately 62 TRBV and about 14 TRBJ segments found across samples. COPE and FqMerger were used to merge the filtered high-quality paired reads into contigs. Contigs were aligned with BLAST to IMGT TRBV, TRBD and TRBJ reference genes, and CDR3 was defined per IMGT. Clonotypes above 0.1% frequency were classified as highly expanded clones. Shannon entropy was used to measure repertoire diversity, and the Gini coefficient was used to measure V-J evenness. Public clonotypes were defined as clonotypes shared by more than one individual. The public sequencing data were trimmed at Q25 with fastp and processed into clonotypes with MiXCR by TCRdb, which kept only in-frame beta chains. Rows with a matching CDR3 protein are joined into one entry that keeps the most common DNA and genes. The V and J calls follow TCRdb's processing rather than the paper's. The sample includes more than 300,000 distinct CDR3 sequences, with approximately 25% observed a single time. Around 30% of the sample lies in the top ten.

General findings and caveats noted by the study authors: Peripheral blood alone was examined, since thyroid tissue, which constituted the primary lesion, could not be accessed. TRBV28, TRBJ1-2 and TRBJ2-5 were preferentially used in persistent disease, while TRBV20-1 and TRBJ2-1 were favored in newly diagnosed disease. Persistent patients shared more public clonotypes among themselves (approximately 2,500) than newly diagnosed patients did (approximately 970). Compared with newly diagnosed patients, patients with persistent Graves' disease had lower TCR Shannon entropy and fewer highly expanded clones, which suggests clonal expansion. Sequencing and analysis were limited to the TCR beta chain. The authors acknowledged the small sample size as a limitation that may reduce accuracy.

The label giving this sample's time point can be read as: persistent/refractory GD, antithyroid drugs over 5 years with positive TRAb. For both TCR sequencing and RNA sequencing, RNA was extracted from PBMCs in TRIzol. The diagnosis of Graves' disease followed American Thyroid Association guidelines. Recruitment of patients was carried out at an endocrinology department in Xi'an, China. Each patient gave approximately 10 milliliters of peripheral blood, collected in an EDTA anticoagulant tube. Ficoll Paque Plus density gradient separation was used to isolate PBMCs, and no further T cell sorting was done. An Agilent 2100 Bioanalyzer and agarose gel were used to assess RNA quality, and a NanoDrop 2000 was used to measure RNA concentration. There are many counts of this clonotype. Its antigen remains undetermined. Base qualities are not at hand, and no much larger clone is one base apart. V and J lose 7 bases and 3 bases, and a span of 12 bases separates them. From the germline V gene, CDR1 is SQVTM and CDR2 is ANQGSEA. The CDR3 runs 12 residues from the cysteine to the phenylalanine. The retained sequence is limited to the CDR3, 36 bases, with the frame set at the first base.

The receptor was isolated from a woman aged 40 to 50 with Graves disease. Donor details come from another sample of the same person, matched by shared clones. This chain is built from TRBV29-1 and TRBJ2-5; possibly the D gene is TRBD1, per 5 matching bases. Sequencing used peripheral blood mononuclear cells (PBMCs), obtained when the disease was refractory, from a patient treated with antithyroid drugs. The CDR3 region: CSARTREETQYF. The base sequence is TGCAGCGCTAGGACACGTGAAGAGACCCAGTACTTC.